This TCR beta chain was captured in a study of blood T cells in healthy people across ages. Next came a second PCR, run for roughly 7 to 12 cycles, which used a sample-barcoded 5' primer along with a J-beta primer mix. MiXCR, run by TCRdb on the 5' RACE reads, gives a single entry per CDR3 protein. The table includes roughly 2 million distinct CDR3 sequences, approximately 50% detected once. The CDR3 runs to 15 residues. Germline V CDR1 and CDR2: MNHEY, SVGEGT. V lost 7 bases and J lost 0, with 15 bases in between. The sequencing sample was made of blood. This clonotype originated in a woman between 40 and 55 years old in good health. V gene TRBV6-2 or TRBV6-3 combines with J gene TRBJ1-1; tentatively, D is TRBD1 (6 bases). CDR3 DNA: TGTGCCAGCAAACCCGCGGACAGAATGAACACTGAAGCTTTCTTT. Its translation is CASKPADRMNTEAFF.